The rows below give T cell receptor beta chains drawn from one sample of a study of blood T cell repertoires in COVID-19. Generated by immunoSEQ multiplex PCR, the TCRdb table keeps only in-frame clones and is missing some. The sample includes fewer than 350,000 clones, 86% of them seen just once. The sample consisted of peripheral blood. These receptors were taken from a woman younger than 45 with COVID-19, enrolled during active disease. Each CDR3 is given with its conserved first and last residue. D genes are given only for firm matches.

>TRBV4-1|TRBJ1-6|.
CASSQVGFRGRGSPLHF
>TRBV3-1/TRBV3-2|TRBJ1-5|.
CASSQGQGYSQPQHF
>TRBV6-5|TRBJ2-2|.
CASSYIVGGVVGELFF
>TRBV19|TRBJ1-5|TRBD1
CASRTDRGNNQPQHF
>TRBV28|TRBJ2-5|.
CASSPQGGEETQYF
>TRBV5-1|TRBJ1-3|.
CASSLWGDSGNTIYF
>TRBV5-1|TRBJ2-3|.
CASSLGLADTQYF
>TRBV9|TRBJ2-7|TRBD2
CASSKLAGDSYEQYF
>TRBV7-2|TRBJ2-3|.
CASSLDGTSTDTQYF
>TRBV5-4|TRBJ2-3|TRBD2
CASSRGLAGGPDTQYF
>TRBV27|TRBJ1-1|.
CASSLGGDTEAFF
>TRBV27|TRBJ1-2|.
CATTRGGGYGYTF
>TRBV6-5|TRBJ1-1|.
CASSYDLAGMNTEAFF
>TRBV19|TRBJ2-3|TRBD2
CASSFSGALDTQYF
>TRBV19|TRBJ2-7|.
CASSIFVDSSYEQYF
>TRBV4-1|TRBJ1-2|TRBD1
CASSQSGDRRRGYTF
>TRBV12-3/TRBV12-4|TRBJ1-2|.
CASSPGDNYGYTF
>TRBV19|TRBJ2-7|TRBD1
CASSIYRGPYEQYF
>TRBV21-1|TRBJ1-6|.
CASSKGGGGGSPLHF
>TRBV15|TRBJ1-1|TRBD1
CATRGLGVEAFF
>TRBV29-1|TRBJ1-1|TRBD1
CSVWRQGPTEAFF
>TRBV4-2|TRBJ1-6|TRBD1
CASSRLDRGSLHF
>TRBV6-2/TRBV6-3|TRBJ2-1|.
CASSYISGTYNEQFF
>TRBV2|TRBJ2-7|TRBD2
CASVAGLSYEQYF
>TRBV5-1|TRBJ2-5|.
CASSLGLQETQYF
>TRBV5-4|TRBJ1-3|TRBD1
CASSEDRGLGNTIYF
>TRBV18|TRBJ1-2|.
CASSPFETGSYGYTF
>TRBV6-5|TRBJ2-1|.
CASSYVDTYNEQFF
>TRBV28|TRBJ2-1|TRBD1
CASSFGTGSYNEQFF
>TRBV10-3|TRBJ2-2|.
CAIRQDNTGELFF
>TRBV30|TRBJ2-3|TRBD2
CAWGGLAGNTDTQYF
>TRBV28|TRBJ1-6|.
CASSLPGSPLHF
>TRBV3-1/TRBV3-2|TRBJ2-1|.
CASSQENRDNEQFF
>TRBV3-1/TRBV3-2|TRBJ2-5|TRBD1
CASSQWDRQEETQYF
>TRBV7-9|TRBJ1-1|.
CASSSDSVNTEAFF
>TRBV7-9|TRBJ2-5|.
CASSLGVGRTETQYF
>TRBV29-1|TRBJ2-3|TRBD2
CSVEERGVLDTQYF
>TRBV9|TRBJ2-3|.
CASSVGTVTQSTDTQYF
>TRBV2|TRBJ2-2|TRBD1
CASSGDRVGAGELFF
>TRBV19|TRBJ1-5|.
CASSMGPEGQPQHF
>TRBV12-5|TRBJ1-2|TRBD1
CASGWDVKTGPYGYTF
>TRBV6-5|TRBJ1-2|TRBD1
CASSYSEQGVLYGYTF
>TRBV11-2|TRBJ1-2|.
CASSRYTF
>TRBV3-1/TRBV3-2|TRBJ2-2|.
CASSQAITGSNTGELFF
>TRBV15|TRBJ2-2|.
CATSSARFGELFF
>TRBV24-1|TRBJ2-3|TRBD1
CATSSGTGGTTDTQYF
>TRBV19|TRBJ2-7|TRBD1
CASSAAGQGSYEQYF
>TRBV27|TRBJ2-2|.
CASSLHSRVLGELFF
>TRBV6-5|TRBJ2-3|TRBD2
CASSYRSGGAGDTQYF
>TRBV2|TRBJ1-2|.
CASSESRGYGYTF
>TRBV10-2|TRBJ1-2|.
CASSDGAVGRNGYTF
>TRBV14|TRBJ1-6|.
CASSQEGRGRTNSPLHF